This record looks at one T cell receptor (beta chain) sequence and its context. The target antigen is unknown. This sample is drawn from a study of T cell responses to AZD1222 COVID-19 vaccine. The method was immunoSEQ multiplex PCR; TCRdb's version includes in-frame clones alone and lacks a portion of them. Among more than 120,000 clones, roughly 92% were seen once, and the ten largest hold about a tenth. J was trimmed by 4 bases and V by 4 bases; bases with no gene match: 2. The CDR3 runs 13 residues. The germline gives CDR1 KGHSH, CDR2 LQKENI. Broader study findings: Clonal diversity was possibly underestimated; the donors were predominantly white British and more often female. Spike as a whole was targeted by vaccine-associated CD4 TCRs, dominant at 160-218 and 743-854. Elevations in Spike-specific TCR breadth and depth followed administration of two AZD1222 doses.

The chain couples TRBV18 to TRBJ1-1; 8 bases match TRBD1. The receptor's source is an adult who received the AZD1222 COVID-19 vaccine. The source material was peripheral blood, sampled 28 days after the second AZD1222 dose. CDR3 amino acids: CASSRGTGTEAFF. Written as DNA, the CDR3 is TGTGCCAGCTCACGCGGGACAGGCACTGAAGCTTTCTTT.